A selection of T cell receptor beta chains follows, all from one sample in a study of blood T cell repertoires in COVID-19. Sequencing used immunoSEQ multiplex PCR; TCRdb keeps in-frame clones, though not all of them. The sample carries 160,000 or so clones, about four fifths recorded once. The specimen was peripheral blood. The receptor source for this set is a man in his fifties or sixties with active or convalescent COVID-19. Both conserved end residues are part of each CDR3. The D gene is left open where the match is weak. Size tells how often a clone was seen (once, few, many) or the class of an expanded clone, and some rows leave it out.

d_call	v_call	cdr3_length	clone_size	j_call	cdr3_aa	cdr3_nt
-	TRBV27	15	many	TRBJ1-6	CASTQSGGIHSPLHF	TGTGCCAGCACCCAAAGTGGGGGGATTCATTCACCCCTCCACTTT
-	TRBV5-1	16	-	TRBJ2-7	CASSLDSGGPTYEQYF	TGCGCCAGCAGCTTGGACTCGGGGGGCCCGACCTACGAGCAGTACTTC
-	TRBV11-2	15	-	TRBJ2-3	CASSSRQESTDTQYF	TGTGCCAGCAGCTCGCGACAGGAGAGCACAGATACGCAGTATTTT
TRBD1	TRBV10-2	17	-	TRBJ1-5	CATPGTGPPSSNQPQHF	TGCGCCACCCCCGGGACAGGGCCACCCTCTAGCAATCAGCCCCAGCATTTT
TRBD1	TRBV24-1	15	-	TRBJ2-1	CATSETGGDYNEQFF	TGTGCCACCAGTGAAACAGGGGGCGACTACAATGAGCAGTTCTTC
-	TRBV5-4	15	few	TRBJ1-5	CASSLGPGGAQPQHF	TGTGCCAGCAGCTTGGGACCGGGTGGGGCTCAGCCCCAGCATTTT
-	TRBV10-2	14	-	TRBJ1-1	CASSEQGAHTEAFF	TGCGCCAGCAGTGAGCAGGGTGCGCACACTGAAGCTTTCTTT
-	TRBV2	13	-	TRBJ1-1	CASSGWDKQEAFF	TGTGCCAGCAGTGGGTGGGACAAGCAAGAAGCTTTCTTT
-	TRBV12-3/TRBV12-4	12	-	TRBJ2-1	CASSSLVIEQFF	TGTGCCAGCAGCTCACTAGTCATTGAGCAGTTCTTC
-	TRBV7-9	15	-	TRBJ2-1	CASSLAVMTYNEQFF	TGTGCCAGCAGCTTGGCAGTGATGACCTACAATGAGCAGTTCTTC
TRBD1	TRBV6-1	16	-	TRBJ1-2	CASSEEKGQAYYGYTF	TGTGCCAGCAGTGAAGAAAAGGGACAGGCGTACTATGGCTACACCTTC
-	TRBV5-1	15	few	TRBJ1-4	CASSWGRDLIEKLFF	TGCGCCAGCAGCTGGGGGCGAGACCTAATCGAAAAACTGTTTTTT
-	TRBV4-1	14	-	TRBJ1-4	CASSQEAGGEKLFF	TGCGCCAGCAGCCAAGAGGCGGGTGGGGAAAAACTGTTTTTT
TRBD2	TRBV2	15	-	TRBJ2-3	CASSVAGGGNAAQYF	TGTGCCAGCAGTGTTGCGGGGGGAGGTAACGCGGCGCAGTATTTT
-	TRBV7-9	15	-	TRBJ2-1	CASSLASGLYNEQFF	TGTGCCAGCAGCTTAGCTAGCGGACTTTACAATGAGCAGTTCTTC
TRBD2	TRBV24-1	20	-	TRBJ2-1	CATSEARSERAGGAYNEQFF	TGTGCCACCAGTGAAGCGCGTTCCGAGCGGGCGGGAGGTGCCTACAATGAGCAGTTCTTC
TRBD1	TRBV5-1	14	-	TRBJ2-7	CASSLGQGLNEQYF	TGCGCCAGCAGCTTGGGACAGGGGCTCAACGAGCAGTACTTC
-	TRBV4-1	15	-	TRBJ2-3	CASSQEGSSTDTQYF	TGCGCCAGCAGCCAAGAGGGCAGTAGCACAGATACGCAGTATTTT
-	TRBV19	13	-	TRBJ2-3	CASSIGLPDTQYF	TGTGCCAGTAGTATCGGACTTCCAGATACGCAGTATTTT
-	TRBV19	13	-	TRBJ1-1	CASQGTFNTEAFF	TGTGCCAGCCAAGGGACATTTAACACTGAAGCTTTCTTT
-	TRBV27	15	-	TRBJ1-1	CASSLRPQGKTEAFF	TGTGCCAGCAGTTTACGACCTCAGGGAAAAACTGAAGCTTTCTTT
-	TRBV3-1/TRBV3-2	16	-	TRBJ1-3	CASSQDREGQRNTIYF	TGTGCCAGCAGCCAAGATCGGGAGGGGCAGAGAAACACCATATATTTT
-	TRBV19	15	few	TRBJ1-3	CASMEGYLSGNTIYF	TGTGCCAGTATGGAGGGGTACTTGTCTGGAAACACCATATATTTT
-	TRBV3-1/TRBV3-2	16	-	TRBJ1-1	CASSRMPRDGNTEAFF	TGTGCCAGCAGTCGAATGCCGCGGGATGGGAACACTGAAGCTTTCTTT
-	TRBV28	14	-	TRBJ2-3	CASSFGGVADTQYF	TGTGCCAGCAGTTTTGGGGGCGTCGCAGATACGCAGTATTTT
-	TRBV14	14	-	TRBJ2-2	CASSPRRWSGELFF	TGTGCCAGCAGCCCTCGGCGGTGGTCCGGGGAGCTGTTTTTT
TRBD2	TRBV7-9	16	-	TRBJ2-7	CASSLDGRERSYEQYF	TGTGCCAGCAGCTTAGACGGGCGGGAGCGCTCCTACGAGCAGTACTTC
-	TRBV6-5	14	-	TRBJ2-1	CASSLAAVQDEQFF	TGTGCCAGCAGTTTGGCGGCGGTACAGGATGAGCAGTTCTTC
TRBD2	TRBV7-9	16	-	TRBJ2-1	CASSRGTSGGNNEQFF	TGTGCCAGCAGCCGAGGGACTAGCGGGGGGAACAATGAGCAGTTCTTC
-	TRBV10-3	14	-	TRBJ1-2	CAISEFRVDYGYTF	TGTGCCATCAGTGAGTTCCGGGTTGATTATGGCTACACCTTC
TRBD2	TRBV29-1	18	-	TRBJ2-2	CSVQPGRSGRWNTGELFF	TGCAGCGTCCAACCAGGGAGAAGCGGGAGGTGGAACACCGGGGAGCTGTTTTTT
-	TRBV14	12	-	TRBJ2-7	CASSPDTHEQYF	TGTGCCAGCAGCCCCGACACCCACGAGCAGTACTTC
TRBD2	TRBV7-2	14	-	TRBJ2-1	CASSLPGTRDEQFF	TGTGCCAGCAGCTTACCCGGGACTAGGGATGAGCAGTTCTTC
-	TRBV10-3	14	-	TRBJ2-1	CAISESELVRGQFF	TGTGCCATCAGTGAGTCGGAACTAGTTCGGGGGCAGTTCTTC
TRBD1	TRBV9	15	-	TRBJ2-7	CASSVTGTGPDEQYF	TGTGCCAGCAGCGTAACCGGGACAGGGCCCGACGAGCAGTACTTC
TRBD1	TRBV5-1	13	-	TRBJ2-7	CASRDREITEQYF	TGCGCCAGCCGGGACAGGGAGATCACCGAGCAGTACTTC
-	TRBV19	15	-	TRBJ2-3	CATKEQGWGTDTQYF	TGTGCCACAAAAGAACAGGGCTGGGGCACAGATACGCAGTATTTT
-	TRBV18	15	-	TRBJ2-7	CASSPGPGLDYEQYF	TGTGCCAGCTCACCCGGGCCGGGATTGGACTACGAGCAGTACTTC
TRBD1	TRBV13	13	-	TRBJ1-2	CASSRQGDYGYTF	TGTGCCAGCAGCCGACAGGGGGACTATGGCTACACCTTC
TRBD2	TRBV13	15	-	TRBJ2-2	CASSGLARNTGELFF	TGTGCCAGCAGCGGACTAGCGCGGAACACCGGGGAGCTGTTTTTT
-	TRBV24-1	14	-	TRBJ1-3	CATSETGTGNTIYF	TGTGCCACCAGTGAAACAGGGACGGGGAACACCATATATTTT
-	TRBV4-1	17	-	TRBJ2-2	CASSRDPGLANTGELFF	TGCGCCAGCAGCCGAGATCCGGGACTGGCGAACACCGGGGAGCTGTTTTTT
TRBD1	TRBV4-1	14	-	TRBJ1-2	CASSPTGGGVGYTF	TGCGCCAGCAGCCCGACAGGGGGCGGCGTCGGCTACACCTTC
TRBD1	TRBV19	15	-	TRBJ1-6	CASTAGTGSYSPLHF	TGTGCCAGTACCGCCGGGACAGGGTCTTATTCACCCCTCCACTTT